The rows below give T cell receptor beta chains drawn from one sample of a study of cytomegalovirus exposure and HLA in healthy donors. Sequencing was performed with immunoSEQ multiplex PCR; in TCRdb, only in-frame clones are kept and a portion is missing. Of over 100,000 clones in the sample, about three quarters were seen once. Sequencing was performed on PBMCs. These receptors all stem from a man aged 35-49 years in good health and CMV-seropositive. The CDR3 runs from the conserved cysteine through the conserved F or W. D genes are given only for firm matches.

D	V	J	CDR3
TRBD1	TRBV19	TRBJ2-7	CASRRQGSTYEQYF
-	TRBV7-7	TRBJ2-1	CASSLYAGYNEQFF
TRBD2	TRBV28	TRBJ2-7	CASSPPGLDSYEQYF
TRBD1	TRBV7-2	TRBJ1-2	CASSLQGASLGGYTF
-	TRBV28	TRBJ1-5	CASSFLRGLGGNQPQHF
-	TRBV10-3	TRBJ1-1	CATRQVREKGEAFF
-	TRBV27	TRBJ1-5	CASSLYGGTQHF
TRBD1	TRBV27	TRBJ1-1	CASRSGQGANTEAFF
-	TRBV9	TRBJ1-5	CASSVDAGAYNQPQHF
TRBD1	TRBV9	TRBJ2-2	CASSAQQGARTGELFF
-	TRBV11-3	TRBJ2-1	CASSLSSGTIYEQFF
-	TRBV6-6	TRBJ1-1	CASRENRVGEAFF
TRBD1	TRBV7-7	TRBJ2-5	CASSRDRGGETQYF
-	TRBV11-2	TRBJ2-1	CASSPTFYNEQFF
TRBD1	TRBV28	TRBJ2-7	CASSRVQTGREQYF
-	TRBV11-2	TRBJ2-2	CASRPELANTGELFF
TRBD1	TRBV27	TRBJ1-1	CASSQQGARMNTEAFF
-	TRBV7-9	TRBJ1-3	CASSFLISGNTIYF
-	TRBV5-1	TRBJ2-3	CASSLSSGRTDTQYF
-	TRBV7-9	TRBJ1-1	CASSLGQGFTEAFF
TRBD2	TRBV10-1	TRBJ2-1	CASTRREGDNEQFF
-	TRBV6-5	TRBJ1-1	CASRGNRASNTEAFF
TRBD2	TRBV2	TRBJ2-1	CASSEKLGTSAYNEQFF
-	TRBV5-6	TRBJ1-4	CASSEGGVSEKLFF
-	TRBV4-1	TRBJ1-6	CASSQGDNYNSPLHF
TRBD2	TRBV2	TRBJ2-1	CASSEAIGRGVSYNEQFF
TRBD2	TRBV5-1	TRBJ2-5	CASSLGIQRGGGETQYF
-	TRBV7-9	TRBJ2-5	CASSLDPRETQYF
-	TRBV5-1	TRBJ2-7	CASRTGSMPEQYF
-	TRBV27	TRBJ1-3	CASSVLGASGNTIYF
TRBD1	TRBV4-2	TRBJ1-1	CASSQETTGDTEAFF